This TCR beta chain appears in the sequencing data of a study of neurological immune-mediated disorders. The making of cDNA relied on 5'RACE with 10-nucleotide random UMIs. From 15-18 subjects, every sequencing run obtained over 180 million TCR-beta sequences. One entry per CDR3 protein, called by TCRdb with MiXCR from the 5' RACE reads. Of 69,000 or so distinct CDR3 sequences listed, roughly 4.5% are singletons. This clonotype has ten or more counts. Its target is unknown. Germline CDR1 SGHDN, CDR2 FVKESK. Losses at the gene ends were 4 bases for V and 9 bases for J; bases not matched to a gene: 11. This CDR3 contains 17 residues. Study observations and caveats: The repertoires of 18 of 34 multiple sclerosis patients fell into one related-CDR3 cluster (a possible signature) under phylogenetic grouping. CDR3 amino acid sequences of expanded clones were not shared across subjects, a result suggesting private repertoires in all groups.

The clonotype originates from a woman in her seventies with multiple sclerosis. The chain is built from TRBV14 and TRBJ2-1; 14 nucleotides agree with TRBD2. Input material: PBMCs. The CDR3 region is CASSRTGLAGVNVEQFF. The CDR3 DNA sequence: TGTGCCAGCAGCCGAACGGGACTAGCGGGAGTTAATGTTGAGCAGTTCTTC.